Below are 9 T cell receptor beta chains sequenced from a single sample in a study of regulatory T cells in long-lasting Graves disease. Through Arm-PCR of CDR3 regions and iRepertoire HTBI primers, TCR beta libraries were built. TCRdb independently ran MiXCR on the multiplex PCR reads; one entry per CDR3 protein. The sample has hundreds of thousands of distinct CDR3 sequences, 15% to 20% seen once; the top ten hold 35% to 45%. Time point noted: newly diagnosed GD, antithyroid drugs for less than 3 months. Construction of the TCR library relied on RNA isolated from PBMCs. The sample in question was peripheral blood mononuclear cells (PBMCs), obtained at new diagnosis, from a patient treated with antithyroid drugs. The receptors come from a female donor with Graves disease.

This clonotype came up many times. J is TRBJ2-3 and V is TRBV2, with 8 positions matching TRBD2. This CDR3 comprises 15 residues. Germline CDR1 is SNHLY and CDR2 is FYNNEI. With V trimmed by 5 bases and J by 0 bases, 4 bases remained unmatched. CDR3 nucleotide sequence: TGTGCCAGCAGTACCACTAGCGGAAGCACAGATACGCAGTATTTT. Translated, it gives CASSTTSGSTDTQYF.

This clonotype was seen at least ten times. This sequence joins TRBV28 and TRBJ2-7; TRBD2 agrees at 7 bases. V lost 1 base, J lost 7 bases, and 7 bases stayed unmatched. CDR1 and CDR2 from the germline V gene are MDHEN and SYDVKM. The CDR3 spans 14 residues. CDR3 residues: CASSLSPPGGEQYF. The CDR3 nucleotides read TGTGCCAGCAGTTTATCTCCTCCCGGGGGGGAGCAGTACTTC.

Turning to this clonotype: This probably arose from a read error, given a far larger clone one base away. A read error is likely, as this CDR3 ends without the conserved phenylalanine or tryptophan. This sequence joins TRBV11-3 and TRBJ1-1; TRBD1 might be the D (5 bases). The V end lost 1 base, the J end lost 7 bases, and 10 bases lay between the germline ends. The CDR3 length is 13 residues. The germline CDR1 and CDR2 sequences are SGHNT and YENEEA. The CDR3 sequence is CASSLGGRYEAFL. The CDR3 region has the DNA TGTGCCAGCAGCTTAGGGGGCCGTTATGAAGCTTTCCTT.

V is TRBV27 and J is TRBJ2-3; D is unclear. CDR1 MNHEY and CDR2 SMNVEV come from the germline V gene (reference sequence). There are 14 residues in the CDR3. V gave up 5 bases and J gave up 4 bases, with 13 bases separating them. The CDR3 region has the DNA TGTGCCAGCAGTACCCTTTTAGAACCAGATACGCAGTATTTT. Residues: CASSTLLEPDTQYF.

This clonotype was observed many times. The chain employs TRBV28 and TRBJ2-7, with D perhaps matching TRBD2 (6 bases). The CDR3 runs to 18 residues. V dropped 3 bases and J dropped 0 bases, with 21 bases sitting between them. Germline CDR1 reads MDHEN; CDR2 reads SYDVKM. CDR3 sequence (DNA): TGTGCCAGCAGTTTTGTCCTTAGCCTCGGGGAGGTCTCCTACGAGCAGTACTTC. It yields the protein CASSFVLSLGEVSYEQYF.

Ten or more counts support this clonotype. CDR3 in amino acids: CASGLAGGYNEQFF. CDR3 DNA sequence: TGTGCCAGTGGACTAGCGGGGGGATACAATGAGCAGTTCTTC. This chain joins TRBV11-2 and TRBJ2-1; 14 bases are shared with TRBD2. This CDR3 has 14 amino acids. The germline CDR1 and CDR2 sequences are SGHAT and FQNNGV. The V segment lost 9 bases and the J segment 4 bases; nucleotides outside the gene matches: 2.

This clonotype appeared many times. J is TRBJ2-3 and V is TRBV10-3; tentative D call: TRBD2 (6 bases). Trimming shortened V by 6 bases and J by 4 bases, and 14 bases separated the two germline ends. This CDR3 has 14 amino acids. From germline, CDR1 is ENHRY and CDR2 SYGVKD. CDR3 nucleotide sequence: TGTGCCATCAGGCTCCGGGAGCGAGCAGATACGCAGTATTTT. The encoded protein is CAIRLRERADTQYF.

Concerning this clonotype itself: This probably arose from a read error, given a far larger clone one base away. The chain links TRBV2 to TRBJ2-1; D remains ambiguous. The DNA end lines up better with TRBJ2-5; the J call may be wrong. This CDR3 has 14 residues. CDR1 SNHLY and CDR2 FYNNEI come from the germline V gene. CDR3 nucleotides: TGTGCCAGCAGGGCGACCGGGCCCCGAGAGACCCAGTACTTC. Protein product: CASRATGPRETQYF.

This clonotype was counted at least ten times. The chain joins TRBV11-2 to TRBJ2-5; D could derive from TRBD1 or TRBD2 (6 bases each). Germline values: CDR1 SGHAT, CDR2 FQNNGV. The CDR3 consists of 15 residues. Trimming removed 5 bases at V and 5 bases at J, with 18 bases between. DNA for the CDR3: TGTGCCAGCAGCCAGGGGACTTCCCGGCGGGAGACCCAGTACTTC. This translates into CASSQGTSRRETQYF.